The source of this T cell receptor beta chain is a study of blood T cell repertoires in COVID-19. Study context: T cells, B-cell-depleted T cells, or PBMCs supplied cDNA or gDNA.

Produced via immunoSEQ multiplex PCR; TCRdb's table is partial and in-frame only. The table shows about 80,000 clones, with roughly four fifths occurring only once. This CDR3 contains 13 residues. CDR1 and CDR2 from the germline V gene are MDHEN and SYDVKM. The V end was cut by 3 bases, the J end by 5 bases, with 8 bases between. The source is a human donor in a cohort sampled during active COVID-19. Source material: peripheral blood. The chain carries TRBV28 and TRBJ1-5; no clear D gene. The CDR3 sequence: CASSFQSYQPQHF. The CDR3 region has the DNA TGTGCCAGCAGTTTCCAGTCCTATCAGCCCCAGCATTTT.